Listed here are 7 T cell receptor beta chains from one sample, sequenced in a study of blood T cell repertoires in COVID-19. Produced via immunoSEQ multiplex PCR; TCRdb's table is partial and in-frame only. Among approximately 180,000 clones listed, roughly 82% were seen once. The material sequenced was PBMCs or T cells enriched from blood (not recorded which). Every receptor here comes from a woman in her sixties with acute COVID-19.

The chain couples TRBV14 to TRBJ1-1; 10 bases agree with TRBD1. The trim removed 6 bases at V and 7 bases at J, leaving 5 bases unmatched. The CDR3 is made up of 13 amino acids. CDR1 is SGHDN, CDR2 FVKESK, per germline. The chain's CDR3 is CASRPRTGGEAFF. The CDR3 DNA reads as TGTGCCAGCAGACCACGGACAGGGGGTGAAGCTTTCTTT.

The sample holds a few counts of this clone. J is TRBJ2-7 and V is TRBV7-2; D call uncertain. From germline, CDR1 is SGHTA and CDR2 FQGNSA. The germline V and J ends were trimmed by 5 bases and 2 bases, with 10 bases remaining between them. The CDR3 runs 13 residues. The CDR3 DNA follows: TGTGCCAGCAGCGAGCGAGTCGCCTACGAGCAGTACGTC. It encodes CASSERVAYEQYV.

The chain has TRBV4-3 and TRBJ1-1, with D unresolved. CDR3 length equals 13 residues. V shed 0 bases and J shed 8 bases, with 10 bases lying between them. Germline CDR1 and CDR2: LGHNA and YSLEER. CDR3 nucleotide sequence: TGCGCCAGCAGCCAAGATCTATCCGAGGAAGCTTTCTTT. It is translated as CASSQDLSEEAFF.

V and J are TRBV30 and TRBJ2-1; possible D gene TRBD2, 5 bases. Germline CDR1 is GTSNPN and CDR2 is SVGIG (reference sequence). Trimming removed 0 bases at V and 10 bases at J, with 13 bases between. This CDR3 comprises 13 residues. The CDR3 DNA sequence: TGTGCCTGGAGTGTTCTGCGGCCGGGGGAGCAGTTCTTC. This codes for CAWSVLRPGEQFF.

CDR3 residues: CARVQGANTEAFF. The CDR3 coding sequence is TGTGCCAGAGTACAGGGGGCAAACACTGAAGCTTTCTTT. This chain connects TRBV19 to TRBJ1-1; TRBD1 matches at 9 bases. The CDR3 is made up of 13 amino acids. After removal of 9 bases from V and 2 bases from J, the junction contained 4 bases not matched to a gene. CDR1 is LNHDA, CDR2 SQIVND, per germline (reference sequence).

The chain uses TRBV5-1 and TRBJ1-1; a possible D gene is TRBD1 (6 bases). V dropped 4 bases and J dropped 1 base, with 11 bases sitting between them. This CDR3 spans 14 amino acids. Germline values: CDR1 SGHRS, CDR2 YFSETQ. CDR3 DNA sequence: TGCGCCAGCAGCCTGGACAGCCCGAACACTGAAGCTTTCTTT. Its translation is CASSLDSPNTEAFF.

The DNA of the CDR3 is TGTGCCAGTAGTATTCGTGGCAGCCTGGCGGACACCATATATTTT. Translated: CASSIRGSLADTIYF. V gene TRBV19 combines with J gene TRBJ1-3; D gene unclear. The germline CDR1 and CDR2 sequences are LNHDA and SQIVND (reference sequence). The CDR3 loop spans 15 amino acids. V lost 3 bases and J 8 bases, leaving 17 bases between the germline ends.